The rows below give T cell receptor beta chains drawn from one sample of a study of cytomegalovirus exposure and HLA in healthy donors. Profiled with immunoSEQ multiplex PCR; TCRdb holds only in-frame clones, not every one. The table lists over 150,000 clones, about 76% of them singletons. Specimen: PBMCs. The receptors originated from a woman aged 35 to 49 in good health and CMV-seropositive. CDR3s include the opening cysteine and the closing phenylalanine or tryptophan. A D gene is named only where the DNA matches it firmly. Rows give clone size only sometimes, using once, few, many, or a class for an expanded clone.

clone_size	d_call	v_call	j_call	cdr3_nt	cdr3_aa
few	.	TRBV28	TRBJ1-3	TGTGCCAGCAGTTTCAGCGGGGGGGGTGCTGGAAACACCATATATTTT	CASSFSGGGAGNTIYF
.	TRBD1	TRBV7-2	TRBJ1-5	TGTGCCAGCAGCTTACGAGGGACAGGGAGTGAGAGCAATCAGCCCCAGCATTTT	CASSLRGTGSESNQPQHF
.	TRBD2	TRBV27	TRBJ2-7	TGTGCCAGCAGGCCCCGCGGGGGGGGCGTCTACGAGCAGTACTTC	CASRPRGGGVYEQYF
few	.	TRBV6-1	TRBJ1-3	TGTGCCAGCAGTGAAAGGGAGAGAGCTGGAAACACCATATATTTT	CASSERERAGNTIYF
.	TRBD2	TRBV4-3	TRBJ2-1	TGCGCCAGCAGCCATAAAGCTAGCGGGAGCTCCTACAATGAGCAGTTCTTC	CASSHKASGSSYNEQFF
.	TRBD1	TRBV23-1	TRBJ1-2	TGCGCCAGCAGTCAAGCGAGGACAGGGGGTAAATATGGCTACACCTTC	CASSQARTGGKYGYTF
.	.	TRBV6-6	TRBJ1-1	TGTGCCAGCAGCCTCTCGGGGAGGGACACTGAAGCTTTCTTT	CASSLSGRDTEAFF
.	.	TRBV28	TRBJ2-7	TGTGCCGTGGGGGCGGGGCAGTACTTC	CAVGAGQYF
.	.	TRBV7-9	TRBJ2-3	TGTGCCAGCAGCTTAGACAGCACTAGCACAGATACGCAGTATTTT	CASSLDSTSTDTQYF
.	.	TRBV5-5	TRBJ2-4	TGTGCCAGCAGCTCTTCAAGGGGGAGTGACATTCAGTACTTC	CASSSSRGSDIQYF
.	.	TRBV5-1	TRBJ1-6	TGCGCCAGCAGCCCGCCCCAGGGAGGTAATTCACCCCTCCACTTT	CASSPPQGGNSPLHF
.	TRBD2	TRBV30	TRBJ2-7	TGTGCCATAAATTCGGCGGGAGGGAGCTCCTACGAGCAGTACTTC	CAINSAGGSSYEQYF
.	.	TRBV6-5	TRBJ1-2	TGTGCCAGCAGCCTCACAAGTAACTATGGCTACACCTTC	CASSLTSNYGYTF
few	.	TRBV7-2	TRBJ2-5	TGTGCCAGCAGCTTATTAGGGCCGCGGGAAGAGACCCAGTACTTC	CASSLLGPREETQYF
.	TRBD1	TRBV9	TRBJ1-4	TGTGCCAGCACCCGGACAGGGGGAAATGAAAAACTGTTTTTT	CASTRTGGNEKLFF
.	.	TRBV5-1	TRBJ2-1	TGCGCCAGCAGCTTGGCTGGGGGCGCTTACAATGAGCAGTTCTTC	CASSLAGGAYNEQFF
.	TRBD2	TRBV4-3	TRBJ2-4	TGCGCCAGCAGCCTTGGACTAGCGGGGGGGAAAAACATTCAGTACTTC	CASSLGLAGGKNIQYF
.	TRBD1	TRBV7-9	TRBJ1-1	TGTGCCAGCAGCACCCTGACAGGGGGGACTGAAGCTTTCTTT	CASSTLTGGTEAFF
once	TRBD2	TRBV15	TRBJ2-7	TGTGCCACCAGCAGAGGGAGTAGCGGGAGACCCTACGAGCAGTACTTC	CATSRGSSGRPYEQYF
.	.	TRBV19	TRBJ1-1	TGTGCCAGTAGGCGACAGCTTAACACTGAAGCTTTCTTT	CASRRQLNTEAFF
.	.	TRBV5-8	TRBJ2-2	TGTGCCAGCAGCCAGGAGGAAACCGGGGAGCTGTTTTTT	CASSQEETGELFF
.	.	TRBV4-3	TRBJ2-2	TGCGCCAGCAGCCAAGAGGCTAGTCGCGTGACCGGGGAGCTGTTTTTT	CASSQEASRVTGELFF
.	.	TRBV9	TRBJ2-2	TGTGCCAGCAGCGTAGGGCCTAGCGGAGGGGGCACCGGGGAGCTGTTTTTT	CASSVGPSGGGTGELFF
once	.	TRBV7-9	TRBJ2-6	TGTGCCAGCAGCTTAGTTCTGGAGGCTGGGGCCAACGTCCTGACTTTC	CASSLVLEAGANVLTF
.	TRBD1	TRBV30	TRBJ2-7	TGTGCCGGACGACAGGGACGAGCCTACGAGCAGTACTTC	CAGRQGRAYEQYF
.	.	TRBV4-1	TRBJ1-1	TGCGCCAGCAGCCAACCGGACAGTGAAGCTTTCTTT	CASSQPDSEAFF